This TCR beta chain was retrieved from a study of T cell responses to AZD1222 COVID-19 vaccine (dated by TCRdb to the early 2020s). Regarding the research as a whole: Because spike-specific TCR depth and breadth did not differ between the two schedules, AZD1222 recipients who got a second dose at roughly 4 weeks were pooled with those who got a second dose at roughly 12 weeks. A total of approximately 230 trial participants underwent TCR sequencing, of whom approximately 210 received two doses of AZD1222 and about 26 received two doses of the MenACWY control vaccine. Trial participants were enrolled by age into 18-55, 56-69 and 70-plus year subgroups, with approximately 160, 26 and 62 TCR-sequenced participants respectively.

The CDR3 regions of human TCRbeta chains were analyzed by immunosequencing. On the authors' methods: TCRs in the repertoires were matched against a reference library of SARS-CoV-2-specific TCRs that had been generated with the MIRA antigen-specificity platform. Breadth meant the fraction of unique TCRs that were SARS-CoV-2-associated, whereas depth meant the fraction of total T cells that were SARS-CoV-2-associated. Using the MIRA data, each spike-specific TCR was mapped to the spike region that the TCR reacts to and placed in a CD4 or CD8 class. Log10-transformed breadth and depth values were compared by one-way ANOVA with Sidak's multiple comparisons tests. TCRdb stores this immuneACCESS table with in-frame sequences only. Part of the clones is absent; in the studies checked, under half of the shortfall reflects unresolved V genes, and no reason is known for the rest. That table gives V, J and clone size, and the DNA gave D and trimming. The sample includes about 99,000 clones, with roughly nine tenths observed a single time. In total, the top ten clones hold around 3.2% of the sample.

The CDR3 runs 16 residues from the cysteine to the phenylalanine. CDR3 DNA only is kept here, 48 bases in frame from base 1. The junction shows trimming of 6 bases on V and 2 bases on J, plus 14 bases between the germline ends. The germline V gene specifies ENHRY as CDR1 and SYGVKD as CDR2. The full study reports these points: Only five to seven AZD1222 recipients were SARS-CoV-2 seropositive at baseline, limiting conclusions about previously exposed vaccinees. The whole spike protein was spanned by vaccine-associated CD4 TCRs, and dominant responses were seen in regions 160-218 and 743-854. Most participants were white British and females outnumbered males, and the authors suggested that clonal diversity may have been underestimated. Reportedly, close to half of the unique spike-specific TCRs recognized epitopes lying outside the regions that are mutated in the B.1.351 and B.1.1.7 variants. After two AZD1222 doses, spike-specific TCR breadth and depth were significantly higher than at day 0 and than in MenACWY recipients. The 56-69-year group was small, and its depth increase did not reach significance, likely because of low power. No day 14 peak-response samples were available, so repertoires were characterized only after the peak T cell response.

Notes on this clone: Its antigen is still unknown. No clone much larger than this one lies a single base away; base qualities are absent.

The time point label for this specimen denotes: baseline before first vaccination. Vaccinee samples were obtained from the UK trials COV001 and COV002, which included a single-blind randomized controlled phase 2/3 trial of AZD1222 (ChAdOx1 nCoV-19) in healthy adults. Trial participant PBMC samples were collected at day 0 and day 28 after the second dose for TCRbeta chain sequencing. The chain joins TRBV10-3 to TRBJ2-6, with no reliable assignment of the D segment. Sequenced material: peripheral blood, taken on day 0 of AZD1222 vaccination. This sequence originates from an adult in good health. The base sequence is TGTGCCATCAGCCGAGGACCCCAAGCTGGGGCCAACGTCCTGACTTTC. Its product reads: CAISRGPQAGANVLTF.